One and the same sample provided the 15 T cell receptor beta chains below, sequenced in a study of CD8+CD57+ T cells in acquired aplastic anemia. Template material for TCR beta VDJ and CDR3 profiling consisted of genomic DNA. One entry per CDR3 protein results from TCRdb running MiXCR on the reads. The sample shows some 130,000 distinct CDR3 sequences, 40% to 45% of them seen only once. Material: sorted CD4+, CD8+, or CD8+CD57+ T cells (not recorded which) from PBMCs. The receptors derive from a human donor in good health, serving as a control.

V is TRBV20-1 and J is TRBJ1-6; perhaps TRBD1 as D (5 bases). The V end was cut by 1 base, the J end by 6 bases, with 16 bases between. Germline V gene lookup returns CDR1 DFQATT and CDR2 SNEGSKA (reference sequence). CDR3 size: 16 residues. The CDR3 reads CSARVGVTTFNSPLHF. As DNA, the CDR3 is TGCAGTGCTAGAGTAGGGGTCACAACCTTTAATTCACCCCTCCACTTT.

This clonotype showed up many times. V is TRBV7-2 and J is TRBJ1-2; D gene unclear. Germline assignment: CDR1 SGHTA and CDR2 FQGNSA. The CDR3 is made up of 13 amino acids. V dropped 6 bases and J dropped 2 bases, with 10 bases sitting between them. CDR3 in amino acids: CASSPTVNYGYTF. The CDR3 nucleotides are TGTGCCAGCAGTCCAACAGTAAACTATGGCTACACCTTC.

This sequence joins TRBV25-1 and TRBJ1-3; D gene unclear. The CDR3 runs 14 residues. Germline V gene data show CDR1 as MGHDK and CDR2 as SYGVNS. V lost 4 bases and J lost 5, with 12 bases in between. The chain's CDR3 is CASSATGVRNTIYF. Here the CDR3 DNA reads TGTGCCAGCAGTGCTACGGGCGTTAGAAACACCATATATTTT.

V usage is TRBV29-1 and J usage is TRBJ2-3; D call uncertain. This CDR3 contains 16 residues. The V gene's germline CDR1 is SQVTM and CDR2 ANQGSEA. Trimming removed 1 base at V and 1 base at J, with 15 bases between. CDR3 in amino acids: CSVEVRWASRTDTQYF. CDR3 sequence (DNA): TGCAGCGTTGAAGTAAGATGGGCTAGTCGCACAGATACGCAGTATTTT.

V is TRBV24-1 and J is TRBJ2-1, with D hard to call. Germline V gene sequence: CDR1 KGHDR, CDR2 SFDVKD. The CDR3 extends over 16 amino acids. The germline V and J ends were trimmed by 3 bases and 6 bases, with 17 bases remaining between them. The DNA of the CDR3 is TGTGCCACCAGTGATGCGGACCGCCTTCTAGGCAATGAGCAGTTCTTC. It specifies CATSDADRLLGNEQFF.

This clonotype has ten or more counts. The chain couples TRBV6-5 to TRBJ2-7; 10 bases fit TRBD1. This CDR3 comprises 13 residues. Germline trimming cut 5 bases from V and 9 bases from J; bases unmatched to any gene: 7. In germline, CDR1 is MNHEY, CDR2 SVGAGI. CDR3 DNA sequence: TGTGCCAGCAGTACCCGGGACAGGGGCCGGCAGTACTTC. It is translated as CASSTRDRGRQYF.

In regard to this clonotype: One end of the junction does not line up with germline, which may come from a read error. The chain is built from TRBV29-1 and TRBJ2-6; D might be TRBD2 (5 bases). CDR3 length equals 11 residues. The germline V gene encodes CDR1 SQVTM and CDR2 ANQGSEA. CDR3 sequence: CSADGVNVLTF. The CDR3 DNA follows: TGCAGCGCGGACGGGGTCAACGTCCTGACTTTC.

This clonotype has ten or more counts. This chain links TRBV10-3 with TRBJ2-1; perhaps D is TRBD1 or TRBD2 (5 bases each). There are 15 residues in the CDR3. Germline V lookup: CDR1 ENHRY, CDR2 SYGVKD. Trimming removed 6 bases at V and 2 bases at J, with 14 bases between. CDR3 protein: CAISSRDGPYNEQFF. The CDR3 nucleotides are TGTGCCATCAGCTCCCGGGACGGCCCCTACAATGAGCAGTTCTTC.

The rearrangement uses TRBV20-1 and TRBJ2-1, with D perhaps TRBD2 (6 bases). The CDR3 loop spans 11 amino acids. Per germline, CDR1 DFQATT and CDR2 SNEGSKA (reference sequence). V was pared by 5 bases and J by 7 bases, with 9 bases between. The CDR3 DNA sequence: TGCAGTGCTGCCCGGGGGAATGAGCAGTTCTTC. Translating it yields CSAARGNEQFF.

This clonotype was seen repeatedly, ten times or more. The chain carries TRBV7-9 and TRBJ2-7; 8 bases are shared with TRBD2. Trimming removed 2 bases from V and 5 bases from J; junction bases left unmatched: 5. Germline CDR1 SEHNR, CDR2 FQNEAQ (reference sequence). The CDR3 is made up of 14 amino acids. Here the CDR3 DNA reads TGTGCCAGCAGCTTAACGGGGGGGCGGGACGAGCAGTACTTC. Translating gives CASSLTGGRDEQYF.

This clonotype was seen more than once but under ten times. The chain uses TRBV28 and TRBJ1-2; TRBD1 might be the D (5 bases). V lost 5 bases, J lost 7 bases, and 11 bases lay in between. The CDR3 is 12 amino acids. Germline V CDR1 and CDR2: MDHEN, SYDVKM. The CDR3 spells CASSLMGGGYTF. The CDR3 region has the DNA TGTGCCAGCAGTCTGATGGGGGGTGGCTACACCTTC.

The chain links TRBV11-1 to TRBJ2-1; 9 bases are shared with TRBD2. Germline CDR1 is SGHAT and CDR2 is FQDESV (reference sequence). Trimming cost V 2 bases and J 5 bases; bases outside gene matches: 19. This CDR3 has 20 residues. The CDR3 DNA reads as TGTGCCAGCAGCTTATCCCCCAGCGGGAGGCCCCGCTCTGTAAACAATGAGCAGTTCTTC. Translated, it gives CASSLSPSGRPRSVNNEQFF.

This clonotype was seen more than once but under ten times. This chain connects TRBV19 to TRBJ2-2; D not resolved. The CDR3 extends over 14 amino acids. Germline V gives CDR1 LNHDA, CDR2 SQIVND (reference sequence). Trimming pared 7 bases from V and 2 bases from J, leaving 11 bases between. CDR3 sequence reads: CASNPDGNTGELFF. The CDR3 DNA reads TGTGCCAGTAACCCCGACGGAAACACCGGGGAGCTGTTTTTT.

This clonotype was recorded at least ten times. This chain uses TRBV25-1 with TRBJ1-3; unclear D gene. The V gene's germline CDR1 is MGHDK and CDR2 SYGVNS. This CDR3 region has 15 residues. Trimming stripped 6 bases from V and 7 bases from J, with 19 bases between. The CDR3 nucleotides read TGTGCCAGCAGGCCCACGGGTCCTCGCGGTAACACCATATATTTT. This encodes CASRPTGPRGNTIYF.

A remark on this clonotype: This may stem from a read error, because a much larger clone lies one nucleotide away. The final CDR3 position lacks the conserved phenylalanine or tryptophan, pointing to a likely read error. The CDR3 protein is CASSRGAQETQYL. The CDR3 region has the DNA TGTGCCAGCAGCAGGGGGGCTCAAGAGACCCAGTACCTC. V gene TRBV7-2 combines with J gene TRBJ2-5; either TRBD1 or TRBD2 may fit D (6 bases each). The CDR3 extends over 13 amino acids. Germline V gene data show CDR1 as SGHTA and CDR2 as FQGNSA. V shed 5 bases and J shed 2 bases, with 9 bases lying between them.